The present TCR beta chain was sequenced within a study of identical twins. The study's findings and limits: The presence of invariant MAIT and iNKT cells could partly confound analyses of zero-insertion sequences.

This clonotype occurred a few times. Its cognate antigen is unknown. MiXCR, run by TCRdb on the 5' RACE reads, gives a single entry per CDR3 protein. The sample records roughly 720,000 distinct CDR3 sequences, roughly 18% being singletons. The same data also contributed to another study, on T cells expressing NK-cell markers.

The sample comprised PBMCs. The source is a woman in her late teens or twenties in good health.

In nucleotides, the CDR3 is TGCGCCAGCAGCTTATATGATTTGGCCGGGGAGCTGTTTTTT. It codes for CASSLYDLAGELFF. The genes are TRBV5-1 and TRBJ2-2, with D hard to call. The length of the CDR3 is 14 residues. Germline lookup yields CDR1 SGHRS and CDR2 YFSETQ. The V and J ends lost 2 bases and 6 bases respectively, with 11 bases between them.